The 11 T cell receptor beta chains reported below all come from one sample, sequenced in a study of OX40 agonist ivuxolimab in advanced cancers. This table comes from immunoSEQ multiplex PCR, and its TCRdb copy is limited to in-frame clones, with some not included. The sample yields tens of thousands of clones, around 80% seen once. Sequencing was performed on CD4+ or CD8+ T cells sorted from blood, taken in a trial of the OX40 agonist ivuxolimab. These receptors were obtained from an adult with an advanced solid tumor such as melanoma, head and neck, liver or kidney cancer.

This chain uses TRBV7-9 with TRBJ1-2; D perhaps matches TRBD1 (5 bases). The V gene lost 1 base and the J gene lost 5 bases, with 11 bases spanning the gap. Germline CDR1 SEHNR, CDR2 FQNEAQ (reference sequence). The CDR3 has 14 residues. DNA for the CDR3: TGTGCCAGCAGCTTAGTAACGGACAAATATGGCTACACCTTC. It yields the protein CASSLVTDKYGYTF. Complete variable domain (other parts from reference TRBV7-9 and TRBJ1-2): DTGVSQNPRHKITKRGQNVTFRCDPISEHNRLYWYRQTLGQGPEFLTYFQNEAQLEKSRLLSDRFSAERPKGSFSTLEIQRTEQGDSAMYLCASSLVTDKYGYTFGSGTRLTVV.

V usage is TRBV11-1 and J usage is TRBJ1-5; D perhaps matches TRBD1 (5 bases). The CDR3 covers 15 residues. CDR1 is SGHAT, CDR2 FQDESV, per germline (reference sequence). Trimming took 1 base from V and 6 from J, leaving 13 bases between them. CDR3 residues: CASSLVRGGGQPQHF. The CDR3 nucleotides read TGTGCCAGCAGCTTAGTGAGGGGCGGGGGTCAGCCCCAGCATTTT.

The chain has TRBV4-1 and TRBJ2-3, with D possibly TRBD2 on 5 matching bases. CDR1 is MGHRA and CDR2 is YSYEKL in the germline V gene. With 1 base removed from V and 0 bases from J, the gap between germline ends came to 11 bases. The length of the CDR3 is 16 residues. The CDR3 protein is CASSQVIATSTDTQYF. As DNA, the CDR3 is TGCGCCAGCAGCCAAGTCATAGCGACTAGCACAGATACGCAGTATTTT.

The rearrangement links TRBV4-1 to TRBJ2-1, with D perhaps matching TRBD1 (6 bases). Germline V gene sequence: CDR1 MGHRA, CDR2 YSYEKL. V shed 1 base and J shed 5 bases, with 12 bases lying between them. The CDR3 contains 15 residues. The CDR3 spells CASSQGQGLNNEQFF. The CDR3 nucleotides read TGCGCCAGCAGCCAAGGGCAGGGGTTGAACAATGAGCAGTTCTTC.

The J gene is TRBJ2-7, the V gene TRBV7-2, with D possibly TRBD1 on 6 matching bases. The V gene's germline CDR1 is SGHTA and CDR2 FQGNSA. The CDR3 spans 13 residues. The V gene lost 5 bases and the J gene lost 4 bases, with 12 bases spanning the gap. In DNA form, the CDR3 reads TGTGCCAGCAGCCCGGGGACACTTTACGAGCAGTACTTC. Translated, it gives CASSPGTLYEQYF.

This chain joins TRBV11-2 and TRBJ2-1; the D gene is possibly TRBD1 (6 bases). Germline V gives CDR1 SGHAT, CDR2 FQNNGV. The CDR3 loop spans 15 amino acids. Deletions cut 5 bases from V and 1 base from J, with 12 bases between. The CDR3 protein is CASSRSGASYNEQFF. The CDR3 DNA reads TGTGCCAGCAGCCGATCAGGGGCATCCTACAATGAGCAGTTCTTC. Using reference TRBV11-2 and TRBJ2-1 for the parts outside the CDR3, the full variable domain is EAGVAQSPRYKIIEKRQSVAFWCNPISGHATLYWYQQILGQGPKLLIQFQNNGVVDDSQLPKDRFSAERLKGVDSTLKIQPAKLEDSAVYLCASSRSGASYNEQFFGPGTRLTVL.

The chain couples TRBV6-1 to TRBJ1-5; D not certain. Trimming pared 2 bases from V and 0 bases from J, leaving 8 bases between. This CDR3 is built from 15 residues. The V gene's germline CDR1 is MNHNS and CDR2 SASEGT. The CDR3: CASSEYTLSNQPQHF. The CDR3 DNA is TGTGCCAGCAGTGAATATACACTTAGCAATCAGCCCCAGCATTTT.

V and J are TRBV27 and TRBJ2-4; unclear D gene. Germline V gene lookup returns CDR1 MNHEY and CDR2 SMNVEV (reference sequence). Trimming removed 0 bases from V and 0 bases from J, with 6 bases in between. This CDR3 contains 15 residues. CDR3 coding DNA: TGTGCCAGCAGTTTATCTAACCTAGCCAAAAACATTCAGTACTTC. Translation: CASSLSNLAKNIQYF.

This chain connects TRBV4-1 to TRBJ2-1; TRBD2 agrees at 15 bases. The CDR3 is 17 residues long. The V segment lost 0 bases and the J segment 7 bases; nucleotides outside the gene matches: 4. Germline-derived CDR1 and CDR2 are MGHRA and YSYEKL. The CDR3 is CASSQEGLAGGQNEQFF. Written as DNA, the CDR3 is TGCGCCAGCAGCCAAGAAGGACTAGCGGGAGGGCAAAATGAGCAGTTCTTC.

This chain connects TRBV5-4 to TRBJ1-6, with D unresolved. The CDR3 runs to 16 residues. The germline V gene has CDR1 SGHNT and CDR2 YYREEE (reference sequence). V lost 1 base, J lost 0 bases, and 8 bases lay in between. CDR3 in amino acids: CASSLPRLSYNSPLHF. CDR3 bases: TGTGCCAGCAGCTTGCCCAGACTCTCCTATAATTCACCCCTCCACTTT.

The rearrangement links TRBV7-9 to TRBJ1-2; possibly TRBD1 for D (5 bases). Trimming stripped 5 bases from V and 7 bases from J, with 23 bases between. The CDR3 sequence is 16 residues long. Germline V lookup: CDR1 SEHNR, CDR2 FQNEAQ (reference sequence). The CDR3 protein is CASSPSTDSPDSGYTF. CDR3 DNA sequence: TGTGCCAGCAGCCCATCCACAGACAGTCCTGATAGTGGCTACACCTTC.